The next 31 T cell receptor beta chains were all read from a single sample in a study of vaccination effects on CD4 cells after COVID-19. Sequenced by immunoSEQ multiplex PCR; TCRdb stores in-frame clones only, minus some. Found here are approximately 50,000 clones, 79% of them singletons; the top ten hold 5.5% to 7%. For these TCRs, the target antigens are not known. Sequencing in the ViraFEST assay came after antigen-specific CD4+ T cells had been expanded with viral peptide pools, which were used to stimulate PBMC. At the end of 10 days of culture, CD4+ T cells were isolated. Previously uninfected by SARS-CoV-2, the vaccine recipients also showed negative nucleocapsid antibodies. Source: CD4+ T cells from PBMCs cultured with HCoV-OC43 spike peptides, taken before COVID-19 vaccination. This sample's subset: HCoV-OC43 spike overlapping peptide pool stimulation. These TCRs come from a human donor who received a COVID-19 vaccine.

CDR3: CASSQVENRGQYGYTF. The DNA of the CDR3 is TGTGCCAGCAGCCAAGTGGAGAACAGGGGACAATATGGCTACACCTTC. V gene TRBV3-1 (or the pseudogene TRBV3-2) combines with J gene TRBJ1-2, with 7 positions matching TRBD1. J lost 5 bases, V lost 1 base, and 10 bases had no gene match. The germline CDR1 and CDR2 sequences are LGHDT and YNNKEL (reference sequence). The CDR3 spans 16 residues.

The J gene is TRBJ1-5, the V gene TRBV19, with D uncertain. Between the trimmed V and J ends, which lost 4 bases and 0 bases, there was a span of 7 bases. The CDR3 extends over 14 amino acids. Germline CDR1 reads LNHDA; CDR2 reads SQIVND (reference sequence). The CDR3 DNA is TGTGCCAGTAGTAGGGTGATTAGCAATCAGCCCCAGCATTTT. This translates into CASSRVISNQPQHF. Full variable domain (rest looked up from reference TRBV19 and TRBJ1-5): DGGITQSPKYLFRKEGQNVTLSCEQNLNHDAMYWYRQDPGQGLRLIYYSQIVNDFQKGDIAEGYSVSREKKESFPLTVTSAQKNPTAFYLCASSRVISNQPQHFGDGTRLSIL.

V usage is TRBV3-1 (or the pseudogene TRBV3-2) and J usage is TRBJ1-2, with TRBD1 matching 7 bases. CDR3 length equals 15 residues. Unmatched junction bases numbered 11, after V lost 4 bases and J lost 6 bases. From germline, CDR1 is LGHDT and CDR2 YNNKEL (reference sequence). The CDR3 sequence is CASSLLDRPHNGYTF. As DNA, the CDR3 is TGTGCCAGCAGCCTACTGGACAGGCCCCATAATGGCTACACCTTC.

The gene calls are TRBV20-1 and TRBJ2-5, with 9 bases matching TRBD2. The CDR3 runs 15 residues. CDR1 and CDR2 from the germline V gene are DFQATT and SNEGSKA (reference sequence). V dropped 3 bases and J dropped 5; count of bases not matched to a gene: 10. The CDR3 DNA follows: TGCAGTGCTAGTTCTGGCGGGGGGGCTCTGGAGACCCAGTACTTC. Amino acids: CSASSGGGALETQYF.

The CDR3: CASSPQSASTGANVLTF. The CDR3 DNA reads TGTGCCAGCAGCCCCCAATCGGCAAGCACAGGGGCCAACGTCCTGACTTTC. The rearrangement uses TRBV7-3 and TRBJ2-6; no clear D gene. CDR1 and CDR2 from the germline V gene are SGHTA and FQGTGA. The CDR3 runs to 17 residues. Trimming removed 5 bases from V and 4 bases from J, with 18 bases in between.

The rearrangement links TRBV5-1 to TRBJ1-2, with 8 positions matching TRBD1. V was pared by 4 bases and J by 5 bases, with 10 bases of the junction left unmatched. Germline CDR1 reads SGHRS; CDR2 reads YFSETQ. The CDR3 sequence is 15 residues long. The CDR3: CASSASGTGLYGYTF. The CDR3 DNA follows: TGCGCCAGCAGCGCCTCCGGGACAGGCTTATATGGCTACACCTTC.

V and J are TRBV5-1 and TRBJ2-3, with D perhaps TRBD1 (5 bases). The CDR3 loop spans 17 amino acids. Germline-derived CDR1 and CDR2 are SGHRS and YFSETQ. Trimming removed 1 base from V and 1 base from J, with 16 bases in between. In DNA form, the CDR3 reads TGCGCCAGCAGCTTGCTGTTTGCAGGGCAGGGCACAGATACGCAGTATTTT. Its translation is CASSLLFAGQGTDTQYF.

The rearrangement links TRBV2 to TRBJ1-1; 8 nucleotides line up with TRBD1. Germline lookup yields CDR1 SNHLY and CDR2 FYNNEI. After removal of 8 bases from V and 4 bases from J, the junction contained 9 bases not matched to a gene. This CDR3 has 14 residues. CDR3 residues: CASLQSTGGTEAFF. DNA of the CDR3: TGTGCCAGCCTTCAGAGTACAGGGGGCACTGAAGCTTTCTTT. The variable domain in full, completed from reference TRBV2 and TRBJ1-1, reads EPEVTQTPSHQVTQMGQEVILRCVPISNHLYFYWYRQILGQKVEFLVSFYNNEISEKSEIFDDQFSVERPDGSNFTLKIRSTKLEDSAMYFCASLQSTGGTEAFFGQGTRLTVV.

J is TRBJ1-2 and V is TRBV6-5; D possibly corresponds to TRBD1 (6 bases). V lost 7 bases and J 2 bases, leaving 11 bases between the germline ends. The CDR3 is made up of 13 amino acids. Germline-derived CDR1 and CDR2 are MNHEY and SVGAGI. CDR3 loop: CASTWTVNYGYTF. In DNA form, the CDR3 reads TGTGCCAGCACCTGGACAGTGAACTATGGCTACACCTTC.

The V call is TRBV6-5, the J call TRBJ2-4; 10 nucleotides line up with TRBD2. V shed 0 bases and J 9 bases; nucleotides not matched to a gene: 8. Germline CDR1 is MNHEY and CDR2 is SVGAGI. The CDR3 length is 16 residues. The CDR3 nucleotides are TGTGCCAGCAGTTACTCGTTCAGCGGGGGGGCCACCATTCAGTACTTC. Its protein is CASSYSFSGGATIQYF.

V is TRBV6-5 and J is TRBJ1-1, with 9 bases identical to TRBD1. V shed 8 bases, J shed 5 bases, and the junction held 6 bases outside the gene matches. This CDR3 has 13 amino acids. Germline CDR1 MNHEY, CDR2 SVGAGI. The CDR3 spells CASRGQGITEAFF. Here the CDR3 DNA reads TGTGCCAGCCGAGGACAGGGGATAACTGAAGCTTTCTTT.

The chain uses TRBV7-6 and TRBJ1-6, with 9 bases lining up with TRBD1. The V segment lost 5 bases and the J segment 10 bases; nucleotides outside the gene matches: 15. The V gene's germline CDR1 is SGHVS and CDR2 FNYEAQ. CDR3 length equals 17 residues. The CDR3 reads CASSPRGGTGSVSPLHF. The CDR3 nucleotides are TGTGCCAGCAGCCCTCGAGGTGGGACAGGGAGTGTGTCACCCCTCCACTTT.

The chain is built from TRBV5-6 and TRBJ2-4; D unclear. Trimming pared 3 bases from V and 7 bases from J, leaving 17 bases between. This CDR3 has 15 amino acids. Germline CDR1 is SGHDT and CDR2 is YYEEEE. CDR3 amino acids: CASSSSRGPDNIQYF. The CDR3 nucleotides are TGTGCCAGCAGCTCCTCCCGAGGCCCTGATAACATTCAGTACTTC.

DNA of the CDR3: TGTGCCAGCAGCTTGATAACTAGCGGGGGGGCGGCCTACAATGAGCAGTTCTTC. It translates to CASSLITSGGAAYNEQFF. The chain links TRBV5-5 to TRBJ2-1, with TRBD2 identical over 13 bases. The CDR3 runs 18 residues. With 1 base clipped from V and 2 bases from J, the junction kept 6 bases outside the gene matches. CDR1 and CDR2 from the germline V gene are SGHKS and YYEKEE (reference sequence).

This chain uses TRBV5-4 with TRBJ2-5, with 9 bases fitting TRBD1. V lost 4 bases, J lost 3 bases, and 4 bases stayed unmatched. CDR1 is SGHNT, CDR2 YYREEE, per germline (reference sequence). CDR3 length: 14 residues. The CDR3 reads CASSNRDREETQYF. The CDR3 region has the DNA TGTGCCAGCAGCAACCGGGACAGGGAAGAGACCCAGTACTTC. Supplemented by reference TRBV5-4 and TRBJ2-5, the full variable domain reads ETGVTQSPTHLIKTRGQQVTLRCSSQSGHNTVSWYQQALGQGPQFIFQYYREEENGRGNFPPRFSGLQFPNYSSELNVNALELDDSALYLCASSNRDREETQYFGPGTRLLVL.

This clone was recorded only once. The chain combines TRBV5-1 with TRBJ2-3; 7 bases fit TRBD1. The CDR3 has 14 residues. Per germline, CDR1 SGHRS and CDR2 YFSETQ. V dropped 6 bases and J dropped 0; count of bases not matched to a gene: 4. CDR3 nucleotides: TGCGCCAGCAACCGGGACAGAAGCACAGATACGCAGTATTTT. Encoded protein: CASNRDRSTDTQYF.

The chain has TRBV2 and TRBJ2-5; D is unclear. Germline loops: CDR1 SNHLY, CDR2 FYNNEI. This CDR3 contains 12 residues. Trimming cost V 4 bases and J 0 bases, with 3 bases left between them. CDR3 coding DNA: TGTGCCAGCAGTGTTCACCAAGAGACCCAGTACTTC. Translation gives CASSVHQETQYF.

This clone has a single count. V is TRBV9 and J is TRBJ1-3, with D hard to call. CDR1 SGDLS and CDR2 YYNGEE come from the germline V gene. The CDR3 totals 13 residues. Trimming removed 0 bases from V and 3 bases from J, with 4 bases in between. The CDR3 is CASSVVGGNTIYF. In DNA, the CDR3 is TGTGCCAGCAGCGTAGTAGGTGGAAACACCATATATTTT.

The chain employs TRBV4-1 and TRBJ2-5; D may be TRBD2 (7 bases). V was pared by 3 bases and J by 2 bases, with 16 bases between. The CDR3 extends over 16 amino acids. Germline loops: CDR1 MGHRA, CDR2 YSYEKL. CDR3: CASSHLEGGRQETQYF. The CDR3 DNA sequence: TGCGCCAGCAGCCATTTAGAGGGGGGGCGTCAAGAGACCCAGTACTTC.

The chain uses TRBV21-1 and TRBJ2-1. TRBV21-1 is a documented pseudogene. The CDR3 consists of 16 residues. The CDR3: CVLRAVGGGGYNEQFF. The CDR3 DNA follows: TGTGTACTCAGGGCGGTCGGTGGAGGGGGTTACAATGAGCAGTTCTTC.

The chain has TRBV10-1 and TRBJ2-3; the D gene is possibly TRBD2 (5 bases). The V gene lost 0 bases and the J gene lost 1 base, with 8 bases spanning the gap. The germline V gene encodes CDR1 WNHNN and CDR2 SYGVQD (reference sequence). CDR3 length equals 15 residues. The CDR3 spells CASSESRVGTDTQYF. The CDR3 DNA sequence: TGCGCCAGCAGTGAGTCGAGGGTCGGCACAGATACGCAGTATTTT.

V usage is TRBV2 and J usage is TRBJ1-2, with D uncertain. Germline CDR1 reads SNHLY; CDR2 reads FYNNEI. V was clipped by 4 bases and J by 4 bases, with 10 bases between them. This CDR3 comprises 13 residues. CDR3 nucleotide sequence: TGTGCCAGCAGTGCCGGCGCGTTCTATGGCTACACCTTC. Its translation is CASSAGAFYGYTF. The full variable domain, completed using reference TRBV2 and TRBJ1-2, is EPEVTQTPSHQVTQMGQEVILRCVPISNHLYFYWYRQILGQKVEFLVSFYNNEISEKSEIFDDQFSVERPDGSNFTLKIRSTKLEDSAMYFCASSAGAFYGYTFGSGTRLTVV.

The genes are TRBV19 and TRBJ2-6; 8 nucleotides match TRBD1. The junction had 11 bases not matched to a gene; V was cut back by 10 bases and J by 0 bases. CDR3 length equals 17 residues. From germline, CDR1 is LNHDA and CDR2 SQIVND (reference sequence). CDR3 in amino acids: CATAGGTGLSGANVLTF. CDR3 DNA: TGTGCCACCGCTGGGGGGACAGGCCTCTCTGGGGCCAACGTCCTGACTTTC.

Here the CDR3 reads CASSLVPGNEQYV. The CDR3 DNA reads TGTGCCAGCAGCTTAGTTCCGGGTAACGAGCAGTACGTC. This chain links TRBV7-2 with TRBJ2-7; no definite D call. V gave up 1 base and J gave up 5 bases, with 9 bases separating them. Per the germline V gene, CDR1 is SGHTA and CDR2 is FQGNSA. CDR3 length equals 13 residues.

The chain links TRBV29-1 to TRBJ1-5, with D possibly matching TRBD1 (6 bases). The CDR3 is made up of 14 amino acids. Germline assignment: CDR1 SQVTM and CDR2 ANQGSEA. V lost 4 bases and J 5 bases, leaving 15 bases between the germline ends. In DNA, the CDR3 is TGCAGCGTTGTATGGGGGGCCGGGGATCAGCCCCAGCATTTT. Translation gives CSVVWGAGDQPQHF. Combining the CDR3 with reference TRBV29-1 and TRBJ1-5 gives the whole variable domain SAVISQKPSRDICQRGTSLTIQCQVDSQVTMMFWYRQQPGQSLTLIATANQGSEATYESGFVIDKFPISRPNLTFSTLTVSNMSPEDSSIYLCSVVWGAGDQPQHFGDGTRLSIL.

The rearrangement joins TRBV5-4 to TRBJ2-5; 10 bases map to TRBD1. With 4 bases clipped from V and 5 bases from J, the junction kept 5 bases outside the gene matches. This CDR3 has 14 residues. The germline V gene has CDR1 SGHNT and CDR2 YYREEE (reference sequence). In nucleotides, the CDR3 is TGTGCCAGCAGCCCCTTGGGACAGGGGGAGACCCAGTACTTC. It is translated as CASSPLGQGETQYF.

This chain uses TRBV9 with TRBJ2-1; 8 positions agree with TRBD2. This CDR3 contains 15 residues. V shed 1 base and J 8 bases; nucleotides not matched to a gene: 8. Germline CDR1 is SGDLS and CDR2 is YYNGEE. The CDR3 here is CASSVRTGGPDEQFF. As DNA, the CDR3 is TGTGCCAGCAGCGTAAGGACGGGGGGGCCTGATGAGCAGTTCTTC.

A few counts support this clone. The chain links TRBV5-6 to TRBJ2-2; 8 bases match TRBD1. This CDR3 has 17 residues. Germline CDR1 SGHDT, CDR2 YYEEEE. Trimming removed 5 bases from V and 6 bases from J; junction bases left unmatched: 15. The CDR3 reads CASRRGPGQDIAGELFF. The CDR3 DNA reads as TGTGCCAGCAGGCGGGGACCGGGACAGGACATCGCCGGGGAGCTGTTTTTT.

This chain connects TRBV9 to TRBJ1-3; D gene ambiguous. V lost 4 bases to trimming and J lost 0 bases, with 14 bases between them. Looked up from germline, CDR1 is SGDLS and CDR2 is YYNGEE. The CDR3 covers 16 residues. The CDR3 loop reads CASSSARSISGNTIYF. The DNA of the CDR3 is TGTGCCAGCAGCTCAGCCCGATCCATCTCTGGAAACACCATATATTTT.

The chain is built from TRBV7-3 and TRBJ2-1; D is perhaps TRBD1 (6 bases). The CDR3 is 16 amino acids. With 3 bases removed from V and 7 bases from J, the gap between germline ends came to 19 bases. Germline-derived CDR1 and CDR2 are SGHTA and FQGTGA. CDR3 nucleotides: TGTGCCAGCAGCTTCCTTGCTGGGGGCGGTCGGAATGAGCAGTTCTTC. Translation: CASSFLAGGGRNEQFF.

This chain connects TRBV9 to TRBJ2-2; D remains unclear. Germline V gene sequence: CDR1 SGDLS, CDR2 YYNGEE. V was pared by 3 bases and J by 4 bases, with 10 bases between. The CDR3 extends over 14 amino acids. CDR3 sequence (DNA): TGTGCCAGCAGCGGTGGTAGACGCACCGGGGAGCTGTTTTTT. Its translation: CASSGGRRTGELFF.